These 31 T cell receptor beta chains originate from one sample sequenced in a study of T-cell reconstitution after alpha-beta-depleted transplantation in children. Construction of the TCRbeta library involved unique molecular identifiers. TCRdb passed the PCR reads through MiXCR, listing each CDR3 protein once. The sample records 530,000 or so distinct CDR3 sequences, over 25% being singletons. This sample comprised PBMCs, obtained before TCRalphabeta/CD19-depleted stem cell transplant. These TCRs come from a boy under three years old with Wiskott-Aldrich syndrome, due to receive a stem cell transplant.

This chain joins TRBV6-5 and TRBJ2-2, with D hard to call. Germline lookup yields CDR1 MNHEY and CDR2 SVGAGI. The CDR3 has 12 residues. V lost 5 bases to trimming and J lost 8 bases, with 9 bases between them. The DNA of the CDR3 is TGTGCCAGCAGTAATCCGGTTGGGGAGCTGTTTTTT. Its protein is CASSNPVGELFF.

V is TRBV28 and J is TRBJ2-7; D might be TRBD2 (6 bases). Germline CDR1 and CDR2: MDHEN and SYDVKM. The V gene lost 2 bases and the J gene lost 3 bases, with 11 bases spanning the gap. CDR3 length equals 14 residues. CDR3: CASSLTGVNYEQYF. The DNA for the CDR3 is TGTGCCAGCAGTTTAACGGGAGTGAACTACGAGCAGTACTTC.

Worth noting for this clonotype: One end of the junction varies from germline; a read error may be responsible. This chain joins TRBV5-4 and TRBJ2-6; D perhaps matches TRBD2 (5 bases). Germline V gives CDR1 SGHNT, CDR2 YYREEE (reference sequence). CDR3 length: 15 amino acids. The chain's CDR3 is CASSLSLMIGNSLSF. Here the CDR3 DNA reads TGTGCCAGCAGCTTGTCGTTAATGATCGGGAACTCTCTTAGTTTC.

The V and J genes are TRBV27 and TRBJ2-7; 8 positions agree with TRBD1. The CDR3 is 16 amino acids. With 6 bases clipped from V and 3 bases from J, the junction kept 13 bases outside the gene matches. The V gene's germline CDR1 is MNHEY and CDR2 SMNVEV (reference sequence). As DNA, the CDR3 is TGTGCCAGCAGGGCAGGACAGGGTGTCCCCTACTACGAGCAGTACTTC. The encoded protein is CASRAGQGVPYYEQYF.

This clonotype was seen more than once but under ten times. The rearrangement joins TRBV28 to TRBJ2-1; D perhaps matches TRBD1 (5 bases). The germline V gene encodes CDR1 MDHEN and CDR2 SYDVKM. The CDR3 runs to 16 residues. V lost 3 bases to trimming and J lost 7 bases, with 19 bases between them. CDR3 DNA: TGTGCCAGCAGTTTGACCCGGACAATCCGGCGGAATGAGCAGTTCTTC. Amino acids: CASSLTRTIRRNEQFF.

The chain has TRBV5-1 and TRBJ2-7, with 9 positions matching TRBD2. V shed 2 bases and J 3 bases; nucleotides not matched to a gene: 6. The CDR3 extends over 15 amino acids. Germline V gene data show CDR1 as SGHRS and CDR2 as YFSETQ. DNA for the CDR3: TGCGCCAGCAGCTTAATTAGCGGGGGAAACTACGAGCAGTACTTC. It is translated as CASSLISGGNYEQYF.

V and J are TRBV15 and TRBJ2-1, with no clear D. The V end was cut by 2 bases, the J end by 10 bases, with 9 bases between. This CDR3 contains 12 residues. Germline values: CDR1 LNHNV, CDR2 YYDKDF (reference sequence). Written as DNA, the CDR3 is TGTGCCACCAGCAGACTGAGAAACGAGCAGTTCTTC. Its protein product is CATSRLRNEQFF. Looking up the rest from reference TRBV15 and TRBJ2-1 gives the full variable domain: DAMVIQNPRYQVTQFGKPVTLSCSQTLNHNVMYWYQQKSSQAPKLLFHYYDKDFNNEADTPDNFQSRRPNTSFCFLDIRSPGLGDTAMYLCATSRLRNEQFFGPGTRLTVL.

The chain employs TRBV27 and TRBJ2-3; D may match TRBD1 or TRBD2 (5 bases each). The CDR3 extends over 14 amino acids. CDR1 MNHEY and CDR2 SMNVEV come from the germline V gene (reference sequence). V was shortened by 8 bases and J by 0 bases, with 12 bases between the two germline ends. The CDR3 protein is CASGSRESTDTQYF. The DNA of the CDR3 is TGTGCCAGCGGTTCCAGGGAGAGCACAGATACGCAGTATTTT.

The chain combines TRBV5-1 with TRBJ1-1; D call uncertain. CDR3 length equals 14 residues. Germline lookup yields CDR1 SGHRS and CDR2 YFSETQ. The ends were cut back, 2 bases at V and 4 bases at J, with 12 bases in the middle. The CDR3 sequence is CASSLRNGITEAFF. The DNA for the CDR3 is TGCGCCAGCAGCTTACGGAACGGGATCACTGAAGCTTTCTTT.

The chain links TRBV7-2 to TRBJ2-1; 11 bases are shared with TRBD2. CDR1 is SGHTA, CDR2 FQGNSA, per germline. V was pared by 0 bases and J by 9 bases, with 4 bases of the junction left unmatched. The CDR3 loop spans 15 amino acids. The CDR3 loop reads CASSLASGRASEQFF. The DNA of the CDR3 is TGTGCCAGCAGCTTAGCTAGCGGGAGGGCCAGTGAGCAGTTCTTC. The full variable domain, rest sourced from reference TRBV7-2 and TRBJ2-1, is GAGVSQSPSNKVTEKGKDVELRCDPISGHTALYWYRQSLGQGLEFLIYFQGNSAPDKSGLPSDRFSAERTGGSVSTLTIQRTQQEDSAVYLCASSLASGRASEQFFGPGTRLTVL.

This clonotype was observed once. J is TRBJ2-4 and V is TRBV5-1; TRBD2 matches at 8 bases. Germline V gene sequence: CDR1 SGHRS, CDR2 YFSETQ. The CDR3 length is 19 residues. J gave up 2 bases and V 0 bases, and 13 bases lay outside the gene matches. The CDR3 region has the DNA TGCGCCAGCAGCTTGGCCCCCCAAGGGACGGGGGGGCCCAAAAACATTCAGTACTTC. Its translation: CASSLAPQGTGGPKNIQYF.

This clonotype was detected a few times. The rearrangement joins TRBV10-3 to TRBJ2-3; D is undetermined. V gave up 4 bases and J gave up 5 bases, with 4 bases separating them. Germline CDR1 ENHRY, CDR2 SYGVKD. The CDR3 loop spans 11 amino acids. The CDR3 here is CAISALDTQYF. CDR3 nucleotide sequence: TGTGCCATCAGTGCTTTAGATACGCAGTATTTT.

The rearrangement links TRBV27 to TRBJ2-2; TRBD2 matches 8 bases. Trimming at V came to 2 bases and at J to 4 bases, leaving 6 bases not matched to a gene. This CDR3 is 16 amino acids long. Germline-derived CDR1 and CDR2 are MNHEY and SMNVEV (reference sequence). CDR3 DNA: TGTGCCAGCAGTTTAGGGGCTAGCGGGTCCACCGGGGAGCTGTTTTTT. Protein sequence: CASSLGASGSTGELFF.

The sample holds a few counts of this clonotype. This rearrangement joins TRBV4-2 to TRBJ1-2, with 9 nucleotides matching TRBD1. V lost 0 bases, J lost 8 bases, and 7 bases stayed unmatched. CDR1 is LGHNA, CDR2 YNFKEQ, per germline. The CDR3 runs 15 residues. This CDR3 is CASSQDWTGEDGYTF. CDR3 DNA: TGTGCCAGCAGCCAAGATTGGACAGGGGAAGACGGCTACACCTTC.

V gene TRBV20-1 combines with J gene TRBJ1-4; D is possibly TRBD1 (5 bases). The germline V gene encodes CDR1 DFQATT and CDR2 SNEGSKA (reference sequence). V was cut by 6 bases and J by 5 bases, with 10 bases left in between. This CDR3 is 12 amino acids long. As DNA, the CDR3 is TGCAGTGCGACCGGGGGAAATGAAAAACTGTTTTTT. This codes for CSATGGNEKLFF.

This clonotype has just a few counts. The CDR3, as DNA: TGTGCCAGCAGCGTAGCTGAGGATACGCAGTATTTT. This sequence encodes CASSVAEDTQYF. V usage is TRBV9 and J usage is TRBJ2-3; D remains ambiguous. This CDR3 has 12 residues. Germline V gene sequence: CDR1 SGDLS, CDR2 YYNGEE. V was shortened by 0 bases and J by 6 bases, with 5 bases between the two germline ends.

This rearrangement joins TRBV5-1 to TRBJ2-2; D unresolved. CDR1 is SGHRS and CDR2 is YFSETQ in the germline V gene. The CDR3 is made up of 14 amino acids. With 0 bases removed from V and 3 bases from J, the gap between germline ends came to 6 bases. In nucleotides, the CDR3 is TGCGCCAGCAGCTTGGCCCCCGACACCGGGGAGCTGTTTTTT. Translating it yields CASSLAPDTGELFF.

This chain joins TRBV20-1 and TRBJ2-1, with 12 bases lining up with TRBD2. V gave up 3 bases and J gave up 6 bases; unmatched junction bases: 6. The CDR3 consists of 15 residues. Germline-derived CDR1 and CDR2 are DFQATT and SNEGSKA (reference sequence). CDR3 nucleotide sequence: TGCAGTGCTAGTTGGACTAGCGGGAATCCCAATGAGCAGTTCTTC. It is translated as CSASWTSGNPNEQFF.

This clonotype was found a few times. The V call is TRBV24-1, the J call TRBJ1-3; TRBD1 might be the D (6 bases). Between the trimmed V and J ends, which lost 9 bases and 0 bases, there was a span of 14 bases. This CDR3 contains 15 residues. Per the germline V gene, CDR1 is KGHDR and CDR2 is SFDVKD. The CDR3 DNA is TGTGCCACCGCCCCCCGGACAGACTCTGGAAACACCATATATTTT. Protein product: CATAPRTDSGNTIYF.

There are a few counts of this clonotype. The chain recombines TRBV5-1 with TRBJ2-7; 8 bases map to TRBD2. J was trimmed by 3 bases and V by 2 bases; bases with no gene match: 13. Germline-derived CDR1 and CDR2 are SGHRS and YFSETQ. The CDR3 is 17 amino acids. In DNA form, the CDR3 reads TGCGCCAGCAGCTTTAAAGGTGCGGGAGGCCTAAGCTACGAGCAGTACTTC. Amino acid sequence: CASSFKGAGGLSYEQYF.

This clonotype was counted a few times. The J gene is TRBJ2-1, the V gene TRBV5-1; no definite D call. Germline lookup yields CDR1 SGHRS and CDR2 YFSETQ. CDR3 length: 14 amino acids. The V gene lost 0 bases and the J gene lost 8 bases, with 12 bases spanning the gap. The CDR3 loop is CASSLAVGEDEQFF. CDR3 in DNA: TGCGCCAGCAGCTTGGCGGTAGGAGAGGATGAGCAGTTCTTC. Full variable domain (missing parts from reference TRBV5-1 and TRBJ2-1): KAGVTQTPRYLIKTRGQQVTLSCSPISGHRSVSWYQQTPGQGLQFLFEYFSETQRNKGNFPGRFSGRQFSNSRSEMNVSTLELGDSALYLCASSLAVGEDEQFFGPGTRLTVL.

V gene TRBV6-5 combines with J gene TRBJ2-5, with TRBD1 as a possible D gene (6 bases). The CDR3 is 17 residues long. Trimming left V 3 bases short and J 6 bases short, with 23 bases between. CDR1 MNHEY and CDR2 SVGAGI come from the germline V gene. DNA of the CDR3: TGTGCCAGCAGTTATCCCCAGACAGGCCTCTTTCTGAAGACCCAGTACTTC. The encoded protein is CASSYPQTGLFLKTQYF.

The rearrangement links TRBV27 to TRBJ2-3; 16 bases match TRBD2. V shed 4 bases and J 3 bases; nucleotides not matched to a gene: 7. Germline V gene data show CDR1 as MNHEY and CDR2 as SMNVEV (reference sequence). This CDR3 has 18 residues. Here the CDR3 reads CASSSKGTSGRGTDTQYF. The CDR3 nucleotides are TGTGCCAGCAGTTCAAAGGGGACTAGCGGGAGGGGGACAGATACGCAGTATTTT.

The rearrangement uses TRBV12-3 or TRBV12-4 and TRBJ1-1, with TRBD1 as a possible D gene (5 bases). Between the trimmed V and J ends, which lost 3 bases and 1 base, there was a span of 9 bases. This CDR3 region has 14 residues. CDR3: CASSFAGANTEAFF. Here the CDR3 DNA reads TGTGCCAGCAGTTTTGCCGGGGCGAACACTGAAGCTTTCTTT.

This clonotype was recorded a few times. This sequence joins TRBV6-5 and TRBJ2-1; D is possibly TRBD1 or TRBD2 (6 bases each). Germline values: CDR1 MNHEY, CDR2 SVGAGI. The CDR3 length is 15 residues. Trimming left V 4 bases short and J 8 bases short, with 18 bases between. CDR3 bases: TGTGCCAGCAGTTGGGTAAGGGGGAGGCCCCATGAGCAGTTCTTC. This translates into CASSWVRGRPHEQFF.

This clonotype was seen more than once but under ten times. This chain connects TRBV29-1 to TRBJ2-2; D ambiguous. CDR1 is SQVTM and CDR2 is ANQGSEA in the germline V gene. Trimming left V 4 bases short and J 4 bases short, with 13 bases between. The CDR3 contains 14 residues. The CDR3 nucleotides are TGCAGCGTTGGGAATGACATCCTCACCGGGGAGCTGTTTTTT. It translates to CSVGNDILTGELFF.

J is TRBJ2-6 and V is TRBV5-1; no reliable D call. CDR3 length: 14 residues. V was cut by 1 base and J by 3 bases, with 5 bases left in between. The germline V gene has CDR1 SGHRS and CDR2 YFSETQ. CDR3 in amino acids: CASSLSGGANVLTF. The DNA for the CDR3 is TGCGCCAGCAGCTTGAGTGGTGGGGCCAACGTCCTGACTTTC.

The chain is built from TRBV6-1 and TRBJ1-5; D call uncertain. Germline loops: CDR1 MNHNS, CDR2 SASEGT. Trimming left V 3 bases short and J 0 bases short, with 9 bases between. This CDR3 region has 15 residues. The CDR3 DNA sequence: TGTGCCAGCAGTGACGGACGGTATAGCAATCAGCCCCAGCATTTT. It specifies CASSDGRYSNQPQHF.

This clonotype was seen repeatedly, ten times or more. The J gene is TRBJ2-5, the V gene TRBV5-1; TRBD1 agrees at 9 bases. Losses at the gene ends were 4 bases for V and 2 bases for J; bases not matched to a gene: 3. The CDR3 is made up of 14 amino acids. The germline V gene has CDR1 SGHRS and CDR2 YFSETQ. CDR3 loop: CASSSGTGQETQYF. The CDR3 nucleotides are TGCGCCAGCAGCAGCGGGACAGGGCAAGAGACCCAGTACTTC.

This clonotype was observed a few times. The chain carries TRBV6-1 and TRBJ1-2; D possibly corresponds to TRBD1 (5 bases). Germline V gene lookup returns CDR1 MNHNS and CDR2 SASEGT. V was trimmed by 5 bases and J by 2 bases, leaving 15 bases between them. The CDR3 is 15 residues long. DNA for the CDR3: TGTGCCAGCAGTCCCGGGACCCCGGGAAACTATGGCTACACCTTC. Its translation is CASSPGTPGNYGYTF.

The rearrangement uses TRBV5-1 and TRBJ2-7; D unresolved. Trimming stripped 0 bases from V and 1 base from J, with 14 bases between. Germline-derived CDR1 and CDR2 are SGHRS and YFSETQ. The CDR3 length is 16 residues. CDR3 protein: CASSLAFLDVSYEQYF. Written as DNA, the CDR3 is TGCGCCAGCAGCTTGGCCTTCCTCGACGTATCCTACGAGCAGTACTTC.